Listed below are T cell receptor beta chains from one sample, sequenced in a study of cytomegalovirus exposure and HLA in healthy donors. Measured with immunoSEQ multiplex PCR; TCRdb has only the in-frame clones, and not every one. The sample lists some 100,000 clones, around three quarters seen once, with around 4% in the top ten. Sequencing used PBMCs. The origin of the receptors is a female donor in good health and CMV-seropositive. The CDR3 runs from the conserved cysteine through the conserved F or W. Each record gives: V gene, D gene, clone size, J gene, CDR3 DNA, CDR3 protein. The D gene is left open where the match is weak. Clone size is not always given. Where it is, it says once, few, many or a class for expanded clones.

V: TRBV27
D: TRBD2
size: .
J: TRBJ2-1
DNA: TGTGCCAGCGCACAAGCGGGGACGCAGTTCTTC
CDR3: CASAQAGTQFF

V: TRBV7-2
D: .
size: .
J: TRBJ2-7
DNA: TGTGCCAGCAGCTTAGAAGTGGCTTACGAGCAGTACTTC
CDR3: CASSLEVAYEQYF

V: TRBV18
D: TRBD2
size: .
J: TRBJ2-2
DNA: TGTGCCAGCTCACCAATGGCTAGCGGGGCGAACACCGGGGAGCTGTTTTTT
CDR3: CASSPMASGANTGELFF

V: TRBV5-1
D: .
size: .
J: TRBJ2-2
DNA: TGCGCCAGCAGCTTGACGCAGTCGCCCGGGGAGCTGTTTTTT
CDR3: CASSLTQSPGELFF

V: TRBV7-9
D: .
size: .
J: TRBJ1-2
DNA: TGTTCCAGCAGCCCCAGTGGGCGGCAGGGCAGGTCTAACTATGGCTACACCTTC
CDR3: CSSSPSGRQGRSNYGYTF

V: TRBV7-2
D: TRBD1
size: .
J: TRBJ2-5
DNA: TGTGCCAGCAGCTTACACGGCAGGGGGCAAGAGACCCAGTACTTC
CDR3: CASSLHGRGQETQYF

V: TRBV5-1
D: TRBD2
size: .
J: TRBJ2-1
DNA: TGCGCCAGCAGCGGAGGACTAGCAGGGCCCTCCAATGAGCAGTTCTTC
CDR3: CASSGGLAGPSNEQFF

V: TRBV5-6
D: TRBD1
size: .
J: TRBJ1-5
DNA: TGTGCCAGCAGCCAGCTAAACAGACAGGGTGGCAATCAGCCCCAGCATTTT
CDR3: CASSQLNRQGGNQPQHF

V: TRBV5-1
D: TRBD2
size: .
J: TRBJ2-7
DNA: TGCGCCAGCAAACCAACTAGCGGGAGTTCCGGGGAGCAGTACTTC
CDR3: CASKPTSGSSGEQYF

V: TRBV7-8
D: TRBD2
size: .
J: TRBJ2-7
DNA: TGTGCCAGCAGCCCCCGGACTAGCGGGGCGTACTTC
CDR3: CASSPRTSGAYF

V: TRBV4-1
D: TRBD1
size: .
J: TRBJ2-5
DNA: TGCGCCAGCAGCGCGAGGGACAGGGGGTTAGGGGAGACCCAGTACTTC
CDR3: CASSARDRGLGETQYF

V: TRBV11-2
D: TRBD1
size: .
J: TRBJ1-2
DNA: TGTGCCAGCAGCTTAGGGCAGGGGGCCCACTATGGCTACACCTTC
CDR3: CASSLGQGAHYGYTF

V: TRBV5-1
D: .
size: few
J: TRBJ1-6
DNA: TGCGCCAGCAGCGGGGCCAGTCCGGGTAATTCACCCCTCCACTTT
CDR3: CASSGASPGNSPLHF

V: TRBV30
D: .
size: .
J: TRBJ2-1
DNA: TGTGCCTGGAGTGGAACCACTAGCCACTACAATGAGCAGTTCTTC
CDR3: CAWSGTTSHYNEQFF

V: TRBV30
D: .
size: .
J: TRBJ2-5
DNA: TGTGCCTGCCAGAAACTAGGGGGAGAGACCCAGTACTTC
CDR3: CACQKLGGETQYF

V: TRBV11-3
D: .
size: .
J: TRBJ2-2
DNA: TGTGCCAGCAGCCCGGGGTTTGCTGGGGAGCTGTTTTTT
CDR3: CASSPGFAGELFF

V: TRBV28
D: .
size: once
J: TRBJ2-1
DNA: TGTGCCAGCGTCGGGAGACGATTCTACAATGAGCAGTTCTTC
CDR3: CASVGRRFYNEQFF

V: TRBV5-6
D: .
size: .
J: TRBJ2-2
DNA: TGTGCCAGCAGCTTGGATGGGCGGGCCGGGGAGCTGTTTTTT
CDR3: CASSLDGRAGELFF

V: TRBV11-3
D: .
size: few
J: TRBJ2-5
DNA: TGTGCCAGCAGCTTAGAAGCGGGTGAGACCCAGTACTTC
CDR3: CASSLEAGETQYF

V: TRBV7-2
D: .
size: .
J: TRBJ1-2
DNA: TGTGCCAGCAGCTCAATGAGGTCGCAGGGTGCATATGGCTACACCTTC
CDR3: CASSSMRSQGAYGYTF